What follows are 7 T cell receptor beta chains derived from one specimen sequenced in a study of OX40 agonist ivuxolimab in advanced cancers. Receptors were amplified or captured by the immunoSEQ multiplex PCR assay. TCRdb obtained this table from immuneACCESS and retained in-frame rearrangements with V and J assigned. These tables miss some clones; where compared with another copy, unresolved V genes account for less than half of the shortfall, and the remainder is unexplained. A total of 100,000 to 110,000 clones appear in this sample, approximately 90% of them only once. Clones ranked in the top ten supply approximately 0.16% of the sample. Sequenced here: CD4+ or CD8+ T cells sorted from blood, sampled in a trial of the OX40 agonist ivuxolimab. The receptors here all came from an adult with an advanced solid tumor such as melanoma, head and neck, liver or kidney cancer.

V gene TRBV9 combines with J gene TRBJ1-2; 8 bases map to TRBD1. Germline V gene data show CDR1 as SGDLS and CDR2 as YYNGEE. V gave up 3 bases and J gave up 2 bases; unmatched junction bases: 6. This CDR3 has 15 amino acids. The CDR3 loop reads CASSASGGANYGYTF. The CDR3 DNA reads TGTGCCAGCAGCGCCTCAGGGGGCGCGAACTATGGCTACACCTTC.

CDR3 DNA sequence: TGTGCCACCAGCAGAGATCCACCAGTACGTCCTGAAGCTTTCTTT. Translated, it gives CATSRDPPVRPEAFF. V usage is TRBV15 and J usage is TRBJ1-1; D call uncertain. Trimming removed 0 bases at V and 6 bases at J, with 14 bases between. The CDR3 covers 15 residues. Per germline, CDR1 LNHNV and CDR2 YYDKDF (reference sequence).

J is TRBJ2-2 and V is TRBV5-1; D is perhaps TRBD2 (5 bases). This CDR3 region has 16 residues. Germline V gives CDR1 SGHRS, CDR2 YFSETQ. Trimming removed 4 bases at V and 0 bases at J, with 13 bases between. The CDR3 DNA reads TGCGCCAGCAGCCCCCCGAGGGAACCGAACACCGGGGAGCTGTTTTTT. Its protein product is CASSPPREPNTGELFF.

This clone has just one count. The chain employs TRBV27 and TRBJ2-7, with D uncertain. The V end lost 3 bases, the J end lost 1 base, and 10 bases lay between the germline ends. Looked up from germline, CDR1 is MNHEY and CDR2 is SMNVEV (reference sequence). This CDR3 is 14 amino acids long. The DNA for the CDR3 is TGTGCCAGCAGTTTCATAGGCCCTTCCTACGAGCAGTACTTC. This encodes CASSFIGPSYEQYF.

The chain couples TRBV12-2 to TRBJ1-2; the D call of TRBD1 is as the table states it, not checked on the DNA. TRBV12-2 is designated a pseudogene. The CDR3 consists of 11 residues. CDR3 DNA sequence: TGTGGGGTAGGACAGTACAAAGACTACACCTTC. This gives the protein CGVGQYKDYTF.

This clone was detected only a few times. The CDR3 DNA reads as TGCGCCAGCAGCTTCGGGGGAACTAGCGGGAACCACGAGCAGTACTTC. Encoded protein: CASSFGGTSGNHEQYF. The chain employs TRBV5-1 and TRBJ2-7; 10 bases map to TRBD2. Germline V gives CDR1 SGHRS, CDR2 YFSETQ. The CDR3 totals 16 residues. The V segment lost 2 bases and the J segment 5 bases; nucleotides outside the gene matches: 10.

The chain couples TRBV5-1 to TRBJ1-6; weak D call: TRBD1 (5 bases). V was shortened by 0 bases and J by 8 bases, with 12 bases between the two germline ends. The CDR3 covers 15 residues. Germline loops: CDR1 SGHRS, CDR2 YFSETQ. CDR3 DNA: TGCGCCAGCAGCTTGGCTCGGGGCTCGGATTCACCCCTCCACTTT. This codes for CASSLARGSDSPLHF.